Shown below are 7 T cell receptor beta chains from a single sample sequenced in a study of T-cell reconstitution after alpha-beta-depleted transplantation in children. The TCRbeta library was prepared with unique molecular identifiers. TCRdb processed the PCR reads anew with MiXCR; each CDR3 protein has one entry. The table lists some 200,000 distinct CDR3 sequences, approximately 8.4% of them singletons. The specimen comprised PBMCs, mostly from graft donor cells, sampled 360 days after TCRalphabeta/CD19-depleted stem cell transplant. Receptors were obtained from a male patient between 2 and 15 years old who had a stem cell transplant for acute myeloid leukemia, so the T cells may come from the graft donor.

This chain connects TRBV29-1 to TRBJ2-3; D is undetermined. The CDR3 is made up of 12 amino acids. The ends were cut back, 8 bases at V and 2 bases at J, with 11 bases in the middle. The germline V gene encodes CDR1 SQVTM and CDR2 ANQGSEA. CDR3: CSSVRNTDTQYF. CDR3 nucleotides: TGCAGCTCCGTGCGGAACACAGATACGCAGTATTTT.

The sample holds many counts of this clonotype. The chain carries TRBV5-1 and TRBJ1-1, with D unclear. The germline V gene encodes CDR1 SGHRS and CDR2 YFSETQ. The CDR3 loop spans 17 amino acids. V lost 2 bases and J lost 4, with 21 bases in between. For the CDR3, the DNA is TGCGCCAGCAGCTTTTATTCTACCCACATGGGAGGCACTGAAGCTTTCTTT. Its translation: CASSFYSTHMGGTEAFF.

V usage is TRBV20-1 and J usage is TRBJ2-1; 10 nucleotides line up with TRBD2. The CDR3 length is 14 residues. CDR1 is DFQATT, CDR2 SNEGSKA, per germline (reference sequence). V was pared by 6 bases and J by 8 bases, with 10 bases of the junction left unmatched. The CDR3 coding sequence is TGCAGTGCCTTTAGCGGGAGGCTTATTTATGAGCAGTTCTTC. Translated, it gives CSAFSGRLIYEQFF.

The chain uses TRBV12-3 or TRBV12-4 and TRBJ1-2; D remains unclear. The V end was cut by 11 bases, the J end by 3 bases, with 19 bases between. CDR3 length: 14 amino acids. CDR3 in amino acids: CAVQTDGPHYGYTF. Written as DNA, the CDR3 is TGTGCCGTCCAAACCGACGGTCCTCACTATGGCTACACCTTC.

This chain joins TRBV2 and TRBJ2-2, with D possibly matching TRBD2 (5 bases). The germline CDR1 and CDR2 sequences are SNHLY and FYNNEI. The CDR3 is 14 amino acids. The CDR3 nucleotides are TGTTCCATCAGGATAGCGTTGAACACCGGGGAGCTGTTTTTT. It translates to CSIRIALNTGELFF.

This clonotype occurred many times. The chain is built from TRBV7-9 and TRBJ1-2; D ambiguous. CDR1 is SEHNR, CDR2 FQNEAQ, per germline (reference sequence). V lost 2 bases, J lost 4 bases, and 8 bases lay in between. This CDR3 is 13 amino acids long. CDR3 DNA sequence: TGTGCCAGCAGCTTACAGGAGTCCTATGGCTACACCTTC. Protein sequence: CASSLQESYGYTF.

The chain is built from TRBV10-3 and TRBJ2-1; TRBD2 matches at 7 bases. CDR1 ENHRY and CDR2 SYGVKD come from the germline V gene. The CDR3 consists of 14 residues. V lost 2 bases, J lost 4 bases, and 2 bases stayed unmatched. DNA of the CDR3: TGTGCCATCAGTGAGACTAGCGTTTACAATGAGCAGTTCTTC. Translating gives CAISETSVYNEQFF.